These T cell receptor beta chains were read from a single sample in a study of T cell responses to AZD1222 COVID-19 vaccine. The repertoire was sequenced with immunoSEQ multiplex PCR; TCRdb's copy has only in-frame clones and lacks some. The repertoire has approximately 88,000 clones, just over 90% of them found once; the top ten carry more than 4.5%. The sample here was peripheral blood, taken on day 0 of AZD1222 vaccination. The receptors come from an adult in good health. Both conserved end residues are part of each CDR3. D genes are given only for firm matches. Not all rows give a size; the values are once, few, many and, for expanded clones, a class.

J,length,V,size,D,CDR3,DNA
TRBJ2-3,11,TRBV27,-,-,CASSFGDTQYF,TGTGCCAGCAGTTTTGGAGATACGCAGTATTTT
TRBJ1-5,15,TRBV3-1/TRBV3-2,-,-,CASSQDQGNNQPQHF,TGTGCCAGCAGCCAAGATCAAGGGAACAATCAGCCCCAGCATTTT
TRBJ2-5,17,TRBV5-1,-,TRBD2,CASSLGTSGRAEETQYF,TGCGCCAGCAGCCTAGGGACTAGCGGGAGGGCCGAAGAGACCCAGTACTTC
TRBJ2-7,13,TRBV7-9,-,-,CASSLEGGREQYF,TGTGCCAGCAGCTTAGAAGGGGGTCGGGAGCAGTACTTC
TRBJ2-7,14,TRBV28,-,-,CASSDVAGATEQYF,TGTGCCAGCAGTGACGTGGCTGGGGCCACCGAGCAGTACTTC
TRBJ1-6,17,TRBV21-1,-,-,CASSNGKTGANNSPLHF,TGTGCCAGCAGCAACGGGAAGACAGGGGCGAATAATTCACCCCTCCACTTT
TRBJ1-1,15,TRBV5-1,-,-,CASSLGQGKNTEAFF,TGCGCCAGCAGCTTAGGGCAGGGGAAAAACACTGAAGCTTTCTTT
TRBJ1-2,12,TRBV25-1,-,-,CASSEYPTSYTF,TGTGCCAGCAGTGAATACCCCACCAGCTACACCTTC
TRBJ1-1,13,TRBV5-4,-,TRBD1,CASSSTGANEAFF,TGTGCCAGCAGCTCGACAGGGGCCAATGAAGCTTTCTTT
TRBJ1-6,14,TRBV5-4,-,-,CASSPELVDSPLHF,TGTGCCAGCAGCCCGGAGCTCGTTGATTCACCCCTCCACTTT
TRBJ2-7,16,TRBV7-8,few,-,CASSLGQGPISYEQYF,TGTGCCAGCAGCCTTGGGCAGGGTCCAATCTCCTACGAGCAGTACTTC
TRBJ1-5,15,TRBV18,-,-,CASSPTASTQQPQHF,TGTGCCAGCTCCCCGACAGCCTCTACCCAACAGCCCCAGCATTTT
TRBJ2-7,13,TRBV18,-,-,CASSPPSSPEQYF,TGTGCCAGCTCACCACCGTCCAGCCCAGAGCAGTACTTC
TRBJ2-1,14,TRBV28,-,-,CASNGGLLPNEQFF,TGTGCCAGCAATGGGGGACTCCTTCCGAATGAGCAGTTCTTC
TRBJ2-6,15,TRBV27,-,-,CASRGPWTGANVLTF,TGTGCCAGCAGGGGACCTTGGACTGGGGCCAACGTCCTGACTTTC
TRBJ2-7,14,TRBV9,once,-,CASSVGGEQDEQYF,TGTGCCAGCAGCGTAGGGGGAGAGCAGGACGAGCAGTACTTC
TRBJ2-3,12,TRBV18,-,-,CASSPPGDTQYF,TGTGCCAGCTCACCACCCGGGGATACGCAGTATTTT
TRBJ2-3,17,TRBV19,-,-,CASSMNRVGSSTDTQYF,TGTGCCAGTAGTATGAACAGGGTCGGGTCTAGCACAGATACGCAGTATTTT
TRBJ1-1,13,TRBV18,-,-,CVTAGFEGTEAFF,TGCGTGACGGCGGGGTTTGAAGGCACTGAAGCTTTCTTT
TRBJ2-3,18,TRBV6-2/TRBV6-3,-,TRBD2,CASSYPSQLAGNTDTQYF,TGTGCCAGCAGCTATCCCTCCCAACTAGCGGGAAACACAGATACGCAGTATTTT
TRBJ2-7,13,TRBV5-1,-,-,CASSLLGSYEQYF,TGCGCCAGCAGCTTGCTGGGGTCCTACGAGCAGTACTTC
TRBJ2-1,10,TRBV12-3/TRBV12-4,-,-,CASSLYEQFF,TGTGCCAGCAGTTTATATGAGCAGTTCTTC
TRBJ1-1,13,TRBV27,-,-,CASSLRGNTEAFF,TGTGCCAGCAGTTTAAGGGGGAACACTGAAGCTTTCTTT
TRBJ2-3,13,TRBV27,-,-,CASSFIGDNTQYF,TGTGCCAGCAGTTTCATTGGTGACAATACGCAGTATTTT
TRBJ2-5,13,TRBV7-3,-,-,CASSFGSQETQYF,TGTGCCAGCAGCTTTGGGTCGCAAGAGACCCAGTACTTC
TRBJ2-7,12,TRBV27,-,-,CASSGSSYEQYF,TGTGCCAGCAGCGGGAGCTCCTACGAGCAGTACTTC
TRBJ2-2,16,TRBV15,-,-,CATSRGHSGYGGELFF,TGTGCCACCAGCAGAGGTCATTCAGGGTATGGCGGGGAGCTGTTTTTT